Reported below is one T cell receptor beta chain. Its matching antigen is unknown. The germline gives CDR1 SGDLS, CDR2 YYNGEE. This CDR3 spans 15 amino acids. The TRB cDNA libraries were prepared by 5' RACE with UMI labels. For each CDR3 protein, TCRdb gives one entry from its re-call of the 5' RACE reads, without DNA. The sample table sets out about 56,000 distinct CDR3 sequences. This entry is derived from a study of CXCR3-negative and CXCR3-positive naive CD8 T cells. Study-level points and caveats: Most assays were run on fresh PBMCs (CXCR3 expression partially decreased after cryopreservation). Much lower diversity was found in memory CD8+ cells, while both naive subsets had comparably high diversity. Naive cells positive for CXCR3 carried more hydrophobic TRB CDR3s than CXCR3-negative ones.

This receptor was obtained from a human donor in good health. Some clones in this sample may be carry-over from other donors' samples. What was sequenced was naive CXCR3+ CD8+ T cells from blood. Sample subset: CD45RO-CCR7+CD27+CD95- naive CD8+ T cells expressing CXCR3 (TNR3+). The chain couples TRBV9 to TRBJ2-2; no DNA is available, so the TRBD2 call from TCRdb remains unchecked. CDR3 region: CASSRTSGNTGELFF.